The 3 T cell receptor beta chains in this list originate from one sample, sequenced in a study of T-cell reconstitution after alpha-beta-depleted transplantation in children. Unique molecular identifiers were built into the TCRbeta library. TCRdb re-called the PCR reads through MiXCR, storing one row per CDR3 protein. This sample has some 120,000 distinct CDR3 sequences, with roughly 23% found just once. The source material was PBMCs, mostly from graft donor cells, sampled 180 days after TCRalphabeta/CD19-depleted stem cell transplant. These receptors were taken from a male patient between 2 and 15 years old who had a stem cell transplant for chronic granulomatous disease, so the T cells may come from the graft donor.

The table lists this clonotype with many counts. This chain joins TRBV20-1 and TRBJ2-3, with D unclear. Germline V lookup: CDR1 DFQATT, CDR2 SNEGSKA (reference sequence). CDR3 length equals 11 residues. Trimming took 7 bases from V and 3 from J, leaving 8 bases between them. The DNA for the CDR3 is TGCAGTGTTGCCAGGACAGATACGCAGTATTTT. Protein product: CSVARTDTQYF.

The rearrangement links TRBV21-1 to TRBJ1-5. TRBV21-1 is a documented pseudogene. This CDR3 contains 18 residues. CDR3 sequence reads: CASSYWRGGIHSNQPQHF. The CDR3 DNA reads TGTGCCAGCAGCTACTGGAGGGGTGGGATTCATAGCAATCAGCCCCAGCATTTT.

This clonotype was observed many times. V gene TRBV20-1 combines with J gene TRBJ2-3; 7 nucleotides align to TRBD1. Trimming removed 6 bases from V and 2 bases from J; junction bases left unmatched: 11. Germline CDR1 and CDR2: DFQATT and SNEGSKA (reference sequence). CDR3 size: 15 residues. The CDR3 DNA sequence: TGCAGTGCCACCGGGACAGAACACACCACAGATACGCAGTATTTT. Amino acid sequence: CSATGTEHTTDTQYF.